These 12 T cell receptor beta chains share one sample of origin, sequenced in a study of molecular identifiers for immune sequencing clone quantification. TCRdb re-called the PCR reads with MiXCR, one entry per CDR3 protein. The top ten hold about a tenth of the sample, which has about 97,000 distinct CDR3 sequences, about 32% seen once. Source material: naive CD8+ T cells from blood, with Jurkat cell RNA spiked in. Specified subset: FACS-sorted CD8+CD4-CCR7+CD45RA+ naive T cells. These receptor sequences come from a human donor in good health. Some libraries in this study had Jurkat cell RNA spiked in.

This chain links TRBV20-1 with TRBJ2-3, with D perhaps TRBD2 (6 bases). Trimming took 3 bases from V and 7 from J, leaving 17 bases between them. Germline assignment: CDR1 DFQATT and CDR2 SNEGSKA (reference sequence). CDR3 size: 14 residues. In DNA, the CDR3 is TGCAGTGCTAGGGGGGAGGATAGTGTACATACGCAGTATTTT. It is translated as CSARGEDSVHTQYF.

The rearrangement joins TRBV7-9 to TRBJ2-2, with D hard to call. Looked up from germline, CDR1 is SEHNR and CDR2 is FQNEAQ (reference sequence). The length of the CDR3 is 14 residues. The V end was cut by 5 bases, the J end by 3 bases, with 10 bases between. The CDR3 loop reads CASSLAGDTGELFF. The DNA for the CDR3 is TGTGCCAGCAGCCTTGCAGGTGACACCGGGGAGCTGTTTTTT.

J is TRBJ2-1 and V is TRBV4-3; 9 nucleotides match TRBD1. V lost 0 bases and J lost 6; bases outside the gene matches: 9. CDR3 length: 17 residues. Germline V gene lookup returns CDR1 LGHNA and CDR2 YSLEER. CDR3 DNA: TGCGCCAGCAGCCAAGATTTGGGACAGGGCCCTCTCAATGAGCAGTTCTTC. As protein: CASSQDLGQGPLNEQFF.

To note about this clonotype: Since a much larger clone is just one base distant, this may be a read error. The J gene is TRBJ2-3, the V gene TRBV7-6; TRBD2 aligns across 11 bases. The CDR3 spans 15 residues. Per the germline V gene, CDR1 is SGHVS and CDR2 is FNYEAQ. The CDR3 sequence: CTSSWTSGLTDTQYF. Written as DNA, the CDR3 is TGTACCAGCAGCTGGACTAGCGGGCTCACAGATACGCAGTATTTT.

As to this clonotype: This clone may be a read error of a much larger clone one base away. This chain joins TRBV28 and TRBJ1-1; D gene uncertain. The CDR3 has 11 amino acids. The V gene's germline CDR1 is MDHEN and CDR2 SYDVKM. Trimming removed 8 bases from V and 6 bases from J, with 10 bases in between. Here the CDR3 reads CASEGSAEAFF. The CDR3 DNA follows: TGTGCCAGCGAGGGATCCGCTGAAGCTTTCTTT.

The table lists this clonotype with many counts. The chain uses TRBV12-3 or TRBV12-4 and TRBJ2-3; D gene unclear. This CDR3 is built from 15 residues. Trimming left V 2 bases short and J 5 bases short, with 14 bases between. The CDR3 nucleotides are TGTGCCAGCAGTTTACGCCGGGCGAGATTAGATACGCAGTATTTT. The encoded protein is CASSLRRARLDTQYF.

The chain uses TRBV19 and TRBJ2-1, with 7 bases that match TRBD2. The CDR3 sequence is 13 residues long. Germline V gene lookup returns CDR1 LNHDA and CDR2 SQIVND (reference sequence). V shed 5 bases, J shed 6 bases, and the junction held 4 bases outside the gene matches. The CDR3 DNA reads TGTGCCAGTAGTCTTCTAGCGGTCAATGAGCAGTTCTTC. As protein: CASSLLAVNEQFF.

This clonotype appeared a few times. V and J are TRBV20-1 and TRBJ2-7, with TRBD1 as a possible D gene (7 bases). V dropped 0 bases and J dropped 3 bases, with 15 bases sitting between them. CDR1 is DFQATT and CDR2 is SNEGSKA in the germline V gene (reference sequence). CDR3 length equals 15 residues. The CDR3 region is CSARDIRGAVYEQYF. In nucleotides, the CDR3 is TGCAGTGCTAGAGATATCAGGGGGGCTGTCTACGAGCAGTACTTC.

This clonotype was observed a handful of times. This chain links TRBV27 with TRBJ2-7; 7 bases are a match to TRBD1. Trimming took 3 bases from V and 4 from J; bases not matched to a gene: 3. Germline CDR1 and CDR2: MNHEY and SMNVEV (reference sequence). CDR3 length: 13 residues. CDR3: CASSFQGVYEQYF. DNA for the CDR3: TGTGCCAGCAGTTTTCAGGGGGTGTACGAGCAGTACTTC.

A few counts support this clonotype. Here the CDR3 DNA reads TGTGCCAGCAGCTACGGGCTACTCCCCAATCAGCCCCAGCATTTT. Protein sequence: CASSYGLLPNQPQHF. V and J are TRBV6-2 or TRBV6-3 and TRBJ1-5; D is unclear. V lost 6 bases and J 3 bases, leaving 15 bases between the germline ends. This CDR3 is 15 amino acids long. CDR1 and CDR2 (germline): MNHEY, SVGEGT.

This clonotype was seen repeatedly, ten times or more. This sequence joins TRBV6-2 or TRBV6-3 and TRBJ2-1; the D is unclear. The CDR3 has 12 residues. Germline V lookup: CDR1 MNHEY, CDR2 SVGEGT. Deletions cut 7 bases from V and 7 bases from J, with 11 bases between. The DNA of the CDR3 is TGTGCCAGCAACGTGGTGGGGAATGAGCAGTTCTTC. This gives the protein CASNVVGNEQFF.

This clonotype showed up just a few times. This chain connects TRBV7-9 to TRBJ2-3, with D perhaps matching TRBD2 (5 bases). Trimming pared 2 bases from V and 5 bases from J, leaving 8 bases between. This CDR3 region has 13 residues. Germline V gene lookup returns CDR1 SEHNR and CDR2 FQNEAQ (reference sequence). The CDR3 coding sequence is TGTGCCAGCAGCTTATCGGGGATAGATACGCAGTATTTT. Translated: CASSLSGIDTQYF.